This T cell receptor beta chain was sequenced for a study of blood T cell repertoires in COVID-19. The CDR3 sequence is 15 residues long. CDR1 SGHRS and CDR2 YFSETQ come from the germline V gene. V shed 0 bases, J shed 2 bases, and the junction held 3 bases outside the gene matches. Libraries were prepared by immunoSEQ multiplex PCR; TCRdb keeps only in-frame clonotypes and omits some of them. Here the sample spans 35,000 to 50,000 clones, 80% to 90% being singletons. This clone was seen just once. Sequences were obtained from peripheral blood. The chain joins TRBV5-1 to TRBJ2-7, with TRBD1 matching 9 bases. This receptor was taken from a middle-aged woman with acute or convalescent COVID-19. CDR3 sequence (DNA): TGCGCCAGCAGCTTGGGGACAGGGGACGCCTACGAGCAGTACTTC. Amino acid sequence: CASSLGTGDAYEQYF.